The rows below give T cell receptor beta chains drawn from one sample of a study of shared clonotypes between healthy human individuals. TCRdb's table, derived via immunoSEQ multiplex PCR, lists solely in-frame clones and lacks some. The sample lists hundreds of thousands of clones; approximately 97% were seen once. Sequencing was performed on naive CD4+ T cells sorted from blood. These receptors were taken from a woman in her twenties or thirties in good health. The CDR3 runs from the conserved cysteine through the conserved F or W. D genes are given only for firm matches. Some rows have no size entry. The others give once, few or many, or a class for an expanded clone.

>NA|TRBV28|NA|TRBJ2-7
CASLRDGYEQYF
TGTGCCAGCCTGAGGGACGGCTACGAGCAGTACTTC
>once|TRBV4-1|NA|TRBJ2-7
CASSQHGEQYF
TGCGCCAGCAGCCAACACGGCGAGCAGTACTTC
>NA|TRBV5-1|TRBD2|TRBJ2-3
CASSPAISGSVDTQYF
TGCGCCAGCAGCCCAGCGATAAGCGGGAGCGTGGATACGCAGTATTTT
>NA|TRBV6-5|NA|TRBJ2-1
CASSANWGNEQFF
TGTGCCAGCAGTGCAAACTGGGGTAATGAGCAGTTCTTC
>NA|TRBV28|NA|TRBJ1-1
CASIEGPQGPEAFF
TGTGCCAGCATCGAAGGGCCTCAGGGGCCTGAAGCTTTCTTT
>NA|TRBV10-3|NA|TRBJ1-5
CAISENGVQPQHF
TGTGCCATCAGTGAGAATGGGGTTCAGCCCCAGCATTTT
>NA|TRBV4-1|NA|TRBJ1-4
CASSQLGIEKLFF
TGCGCCAGCAGCCAACTTGGGATCGAAAAACTGTTTTTT
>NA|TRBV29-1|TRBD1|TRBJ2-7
CSGVPGQGSEQYF
TGCAGCGGTGTACCGGGACAGGGTTCCGAGCAGTACTTC
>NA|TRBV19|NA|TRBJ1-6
CASRGGGPLHF
TGTGCCAGTAGAGGGGGAGGACCCCTCCACTTT
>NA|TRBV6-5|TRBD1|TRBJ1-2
CASSRGTGFQGYTF
TGTGCCAGCAGCCGTGGGACAGGGTTTCAGGGCTACACCTTC
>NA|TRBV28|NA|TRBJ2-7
CASRGRAIGEQYF
TGTGCCAGCAGGGGACGGGCTATAGGCGAGCAGTACTTC
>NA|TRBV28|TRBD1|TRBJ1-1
CASSETGTGNTEAFF
TGTGCCAGCAGTGAAACCGGGACAGGGAACACTGAAGCTTTCTTT
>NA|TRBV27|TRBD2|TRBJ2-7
CASSLSRLAGYEQYF
TGTGCCAGCAGTTTATCGCGACTAGCGGGCTACGAGCAGTACTTC
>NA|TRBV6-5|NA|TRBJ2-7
CASSYSSGTYEQYF
TGTGCCAGCAGTTACTCGTCAGGGACCTACGAGCAGTACTTC
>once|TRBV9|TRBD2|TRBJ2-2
CASSVGLAGGNKDTGELFF
TGTGCCAGCAGCGTGGGACTAGCGGGAGGAAATAAGGACACCGGGGAGCTGTTTTTT
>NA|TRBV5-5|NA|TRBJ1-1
CASSSRTVMKTEAFF
TGTGCCAGCAGCTCGCGGACGGTGATGAAGACTGAAGCTTTCTTT
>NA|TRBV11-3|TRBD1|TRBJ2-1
CASSIRDSEYNEQFF
TGTGCCAGCAGTATCCGGGACAGCGAGTACAATGAGCAGTTCTTC
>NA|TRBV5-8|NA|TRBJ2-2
CASSANTGELFF
TGTGCCAGCAGCGCAAACACCGGGGAGCTGTTTTTT
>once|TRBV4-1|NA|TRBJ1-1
CASSQDRVGTEAFF
TGCGCCAGCAGCCAAGACAGGGTGGGAACTGAAGCTTTCTTT
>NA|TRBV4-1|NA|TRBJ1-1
CASSEITGRNTEAFF
TGCGCCAGCAGCGAGATAACAGGGCGGAACACTGAAGCTTTCTTT
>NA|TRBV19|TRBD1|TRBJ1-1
CASSIEGTATEAFF
TGTGCCAGTAGTATAGAGGGGACAGCAACTGAAGCTTTCTTT
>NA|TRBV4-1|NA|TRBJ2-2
CASSHGAKVNGELFF
TGCGCCAGCAGCCATGGGGCCAAGGTGAACGGGGAGCTGTTTTTT
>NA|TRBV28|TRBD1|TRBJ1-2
CASSFQPGQGTGYTF
TGTGCCAGCAGTTTCCAGCCGGGACAGGGGACCGGCTACACCTTC